The 32 T cell receptor beta chains listed next were all sequenced from one sample in a study of T-cell memory formation after mild COVID-19. TCRdb ran MiXCR on the 5' RACE reads and lists one entry per CDR3 protein. The table has roughly 450,000 distinct CDR3 sequences, roughly 18% seen once; the top ten hold 9% to 15%. The sequencing input was PBMCs or a T cell subset sorted from them (not recorded which). These receptors originate from an adult woman who had mild COVID-19 (a few samples of this study predate the infection). Cell type and time point are not known.

This clonotype was detected only a few times. V usage is TRBV9 and J usage is TRBJ2-1; 10 bases fit TRBD2. The CDR3 extends over 16 amino acids. The germline CDR1 and CDR2 sequences are SGDLS and YYNGEE. V lost 6 bases to trimming and J lost 9 bases; unmatched junction nucleotides: 15. The CDR3 protein is CASTLGSGRATSEQFF. Here the CDR3 DNA reads TGTGCCAGCACTTTAGGGAGCGGGAGGGCCACGAGTGAGCAGTTCTTC.

This clonotype was picked up a small number of times. The chain links TRBV12-3 or TRBV12-4 to TRBJ1-1; the D gene is possibly TRBD1 (5 bases). V was shortened by 1 base and J by 3 bases, with 18 bases between the two germline ends. The CDR3 is 17 amino acids. The CDR3 bases are TGTGCCAGCAGTTTAGGGGCAGGGATTATACGATACACTGAAGCTTTCTTT. Its protein product is CASSLGAGIIRYTEAFF.

V and J are TRBV19 and TRBJ1-1; tentative D call: TRBD1 (5 bases). The CDR3 has 15 residues. Germline CDR1 and CDR2: LNHDA and SQIVND (reference sequence). With 10 bases removed from V and 4 bases from J, the gap between germline ends came to 22 bases. As DNA, the CDR3 is TGTGCCACCTTATTTCCGGGACGTCGGACCACTGAAGCTTTCTTT. Its protein is CATLFPGRRTTEAFF.

This clonotype was counted between two and nine times. The chain couples TRBV7-2 to TRBJ2-1; possibly TRBD1 for D (6 bases). This CDR3 has 14 amino acids. Trimming shortened V by 2 bases and J by 5 bases, and 10 bases separated the two germline ends. Germline-derived CDR1 and CDR2 are SGHTA and FQGNSA. The CDR3: CASSLQGSNNEQFF. Here the CDR3 DNA reads TGTGCCAGCAGCTTACAGGGGTCAAACAATGAGCAGTTCTTC.

In its sample, this clonotype was seen a few times. The rearrangement uses TRBV20-1 and TRBJ2-3, with D tentatively TRBD1 (6 bases). V lost 8 bases and J lost 4, with 16 bases in between. Germline V gene lookup returns CDR1 DFQATT and CDR2 SNEGSKA (reference sequence). The CDR3 runs 13 residues. The CDR3 reads CSTKKTGPDTQYF. DNA of the CDR3: TGCAGTACGAAAAAGACAGGCCCAGATACGCAGTATTTT.

This clonotype came up a few times. The rearrangement links TRBV7-2 to TRBJ2-5, with 10 bases that match TRBD2. After removal of 4 bases from V and 2 bases from J, the junction contained 4 bases not matched to a gene. The CDR3 consists of 15 residues. Germline CDR1 and CDR2: SGHTA and FQGNSA. The CDR3 region is CASSSGLAAQETQYF. The DNA of the CDR3 is TGTGCCAGCAGCTCAGGACTAGCGGCACAAGAGACCCAGTACTTC. Full variable domain (missing parts from reference TRBV7-2 and TRBJ2-5): GAGVSQSPSNKVTEKGKDVELRCDPISGHTALYWYRQSLGQGLEFLIYFQGNSAPDKSGLPSDRFSAERTGGSVSTLTIQRTQQEDSAVYLCASSSGLAAQETQYFGPGTRLLVL.

The rearrangement uses TRBV6-5 and TRBJ2-7, with TRBD1 identical over 8 bases. In germline, CDR1 is MNHEY, CDR2 SVGAGI. V lost 0 bases, J lost 4 bases, and 8 bases stayed unmatched. There are 16 residues in the CDR3. Written as DNA, the CDR3 is TGTGCCAGCAGTTACTCGTCCCAGGGGGCCCTTTACGAGCAGTACTTC. Translation: CASSYSSQGALYEQYF.

About this clonotype itself: This may be a read error: a much more frequent sequence differs by one nucleotide. The chain couples TRBV27 to TRBJ1-1; weak D call: TRBD1 (6 bases). Deletions cut 5 bases from V and 1 base from J, with 11 bases between. The CDR3 is 14 residues long. The V gene's germline CDR1 is MNHEY and CDR2 SMNVEV (reference sequence). The CDR3 is CASSPGTPNTEAFF. CDR3 DNA: TGTGCCAGCAGTCCCGGGACACCGAACACTGAAGCTTTCTTT.

The chain employs TRBV4-1 and TRBJ2-1, with 11 bases lining up with TRBD1. V lost 3 bases and J lost 4; bases outside the gene matches: 5. CDR3 length equals 16 residues. The germline CDR1 and CDR2 sequences are MGHRA and YSYEKL. In DNA, the CDR3 is TGCGCCAGCAGCCAGACCGGGACAGGGGGTTACAATGAGCAGTTCTTC. Translating gives CASSQTGTGGYNEQFF.

The chain combines TRBV15 with TRBJ2-1, with D perhaps matching TRBD1 (6 bases). This CDR3 is 16 amino acids long. Germline V gene data show CDR1 as LNHNV and CDR2 as YYDKDF (reference sequence). V was clipped by 0 bases and J by 4 bases, with 13 bases between them. As DNA, the CDR3 is TGTGCCACCAGCAGAGATGGGGGCTCGCCTTACAATGAGCAGTTCTTC. Encoded protein: CATSRDGGSPYNEQFF.

The chain joins TRBV7-9 to TRBJ2-7, with 9 positions matching TRBD2. CDR1 and CDR2 (germline): SEHNR, FQNEAQ (reference sequence). Unmatched junction bases numbered 7, after V lost 4 bases and J lost 3 bases. CDR3 size: 15 residues. DNA of the CDR3: TGTGCCAGCAGCTCGGGACTAGCCCTCGACTACGAGCAGTACTTC. As protein: CASSSGLALDYEQYF.

The table lists this clonotype with a few counts. The genes are TRBV5-1 and TRBJ2-1, with 8 bases fitting TRBD2. Germline CDR1 and CDR2: SGHRS and YFSETQ. After removal of 0 bases from V and 7 bases from J, the junction contained 9 bases not matched to a gene. The CDR3 is 16 amino acids. The CDR3 DNA follows: TGCGCCAGCAGCTTGGAGGGGACTAGAATGGGGAATGAGCAGTTCTTC. Translating it yields CASSLEGTRMGNEQFF.

The V and J genes are TRBV27 and TRBJ2-1; D unresolved. The CDR3 runs 13 residues. Germline CDR1 is MNHEY and CDR2 is SMNVEV (reference sequence). V was shortened by 3 bases and J by 7 bases, with 10 bases between the two germline ends. Here the CDR3 DNA reads TGTGCCAGCAGTTTTTTCGGGCAGAATGAGCAGTTCTTC. This sequence encodes CASSFFGQNEQFF.

This clonotype occurred many times. This chain uses TRBV7-2 with TRBJ2-4; D unclear. The V end was cut by 0 bases, the J end by 7 bases, with 7 bases between. The CDR3 has 13 amino acids. Germline V CDR1 and CDR2: SGHTA, FQGNSA. The CDR3 protein is CASSLARNNIQYF. The CDR3 coding sequence is TGTGCCAGCAGCTTAGCCCGTAATAACATTCAGTACTTC. The complete variable domain, with remaining parts taken from reference TRBV7-2 and TRBJ2-4, reads GAGVSQSPSNKVTEKGKDVELRCDPISGHTALYWYRQSLGQGLEFLIYFQGNSAPDKSGLPSDRFSAERTGGSVSTLTIQRTQQEDSAVYLCASSLARNNIQYFGAGTRLSVL.

The V gene is TRBV12-3 or TRBV12-4, the J gene TRBJ2-5, with 10 bases aligning to TRBD2. Unmatched junction bases numbered 7, after V lost 5 bases and J lost 1 base. There are 16 residues in the CDR3. The CDR3 sequence: CASSRPGLASQETQYF. The CDR3 DNA sequence: TGTGCCAGCAGTCGTCCGGGACTAGCGAGCCAAGAGACCCAGTACTTC.

This chain connects TRBV5-1 to TRBJ1-1; 9 bases are shared with TRBD1. This CDR3 is 14 amino acids long. Germline values: CDR1 SGHRS, CDR2 YFSETQ. J was trimmed by 11 bases and V by 1 base; bases with no gene match: 9. The CDR3 reads CASSLRVGQGRAFF. CDR3 nucleotide sequence: TGCGCCAGCAGCTTGAGGGTGGGACAGGGACGCGCTTTCTTT.

This clonotype has a handful of counts. The chain joins TRBV7-9 to TRBJ1-1, with D tentatively TRBD1 (6 bases). CDR1 and CDR2 (germline): SEHNR, FQNEAQ (reference sequence). The CDR3 runs 15 residues. The germline V and J ends were trimmed by 6 bases and 0 bases, with 14 bases remaining between them. The CDR3, as DNA: TGTGCCAGCAGACGAGCAGGGGATATGAACACTGAAGCTTTCTTT. As protein: CASRRAGDMNTEAFF.

Note on this clonotype: A read error may account for a junction end that differs from germline. The rearrangement links TRBV7-7 to TRBJ2-7; D may be TRBD2 (6 bases). In germline, CDR1 is SSHAT, CDR2 FNYEAQ (reference sequence). The CDR3 runs to 17 residues. This CDR3 reads CASSLAVEGRRNYEQYF. As DNA, the CDR3 is TGTGCTAGCAGCTTAGCGGTAGAGGGGAGGAGAAACTACGAGCAGTACTTC.

There are a few counts of this clonotype. The chain joins TRBV30 to TRBJ2-5; D is unresolved. The germline gives CDR1 GTSNPN, CDR2 SVGIG (reference sequence). The V gene lost 1 base and the J gene lost 4 bases, with 4 bases spanning the gap. The CDR3 spans 11 residues. The CDR3 nucleotides read TGTGCCTGGAGTGGGAGAGAGACCCAGTACTTC. Encoded protein: CAWSGRETQYF. Variable domain in full (rest from reference TRBV30 and TRBJ2-5): SQTIHQWPATLVQPVGSPLSLECTVEGTSNPNLYWYRQAAGRGLQLLFYSVGIGQISSEVPQNLSASRPQDRQFILSSKKLLLSDSGFYLCAWSGRETQYFGPGTRLLVL.

The gene calls are TRBV12-3 or TRBV12-4 and TRBJ1-2, with TRBD1 as a possible D gene (5 bases). The CDR3 length is 14 residues. V shed 5 bases and J shed 8 bases, with 18 bases lying between them. CDR3: CASSGDGRGRGYTF. The CDR3 coding sequence is TGTGCCAGCAGTGGGGACGGGCGGGGCCGCGGCTACACCTTC.

The chain joins TRBV5-1 to TRBJ2-3; TRBD2 matches 10 bases. V dropped 0 bases and J dropped 5; count of bases not matched to a gene: 12. CDR1 and CDR2 from the germline V gene are SGHRS and YFSETQ. The CDR3 contains 18 residues. CDR3 region: CASSLEASSGRFGDTQYF. The CDR3 coding sequence is TGCGCCAGCAGCTTGGAGGCTAGTAGCGGGAGGTTCGGAGATACGCAGTATTTT.

The chain employs TRBV6-5 and TRBJ1-5; no clear D gene. Germline assignment: CDR1 MNHEY and CDR2 SVGAGI. V gave up 2 bases and J gave up 0 bases, with 8 bases separating them. The CDR3 is 15 residues long. The CDR3 nucleotides are TGTGCCAGCAGTTACAGGGCTGATAGCAATCAGCCCCAGCATTTT. Amino acids: CASSYRADSNQPQHF.

The chain carries TRBV21-1 and TRBJ1-2; the table's D call TRBD1 went unverified against the DNA. TRBV21-1 is a known pseudogene. The CDR3 extends over 16 amino acids. DNA for the CDR3: TGTGCCAGCAGCCAAAAGCGGGACAGGGAGGTTCATGGCTACACCTTC. Its translation: CASSQKRDREVHGYTF.

The rearrangement joins TRBV5-1 to TRBJ2-7; weak D call: TRBD1 (6 bases). Trimming took 4 bases from V and 3 from J, leaving 14 bases between them. The CDR3 extends over 14 amino acids. CDR1 SGHRS and CDR2 YFSETQ come from the germline V gene. The CDR3 region has the DNA TGCGCCAGCAGCCCTGGACAGCGTATCTACGAGCAGTACTTC. It translates to CASSPGQRIYEQYF.

This clonotype was seen only a few times. The rearrangement joins TRBV15 to TRBJ1-3; unclear D gene. Trimming removed 0 bases at V and 4 bases at J, with 10 bases between. The CDR3 has 15 amino acids. Germline CDR1 and CDR2: LNHNV and YYDKDF (reference sequence). CDR3 residues: CATSRDPAVGNTIYF. As DNA, the CDR3 is TGTGCCACCAGCAGAGACCCGGCGGTAGGAAACACCATATATTTT.

At least ten counts were recorded for this clonotype. The genes are TRBV7-2 and TRBJ2-5; D is perhaps TRBD2 (6 bases). Deletions cut 5 bases from V and 4 bases from J, with 20 bases between. CDR3 length equals 16 residues. Germline assignment: CDR1 SGHTA and CDR2 FQGNSA. The CDR3 nucleotides are TGTGCCAGCAGCGCCCAGGGCGGGATTTATTTAGAGACCCAGTACTTC. It codes for CASSAQGGIYLETQYF.

The genes are TRBV20-1 and TRBJ1-5, with D possibly TRBD1 on 5 matching bases. Trimming pared 0 bases from V and 4 bases from J, leaving 10 bases between. The CDR3 spans 14 residues. CDR1 and CDR2 from the germline V gene are DFQATT and SNEGSKA (reference sequence). In DNA form, the CDR3 reads TGCAGTGCTAGAGAGGATAGGGGAAATCAGCCCCAGCATTTT. This translates into CSAREDRGNQPQHF.

This clonotype was picked up many times. The V and J genes are TRBV29-1 and TRBJ1-4; D may be TRBD1 (5 bases). The CDR3 covers 12 residues. Germline assignment: CDR1 SQVTM and CDR2 ANQGSEA. V shed 7 bases and J shed 7 bases, with 13 bases lying between them. CDR3 residues: CSGGEFGEKLFF. The CDR3 DNA is TGCAGCGGAGGGGAGTTTGGTGAAAAACTGTTTTTT.

The chain couples TRBV20-1 to TRBJ2-5; 7 positions agree with TRBD1. Trimming took 5 bases from V and 3 from J; bases not matched to a gene: 12. The CDR3 totals 15 residues. CDR1 is DFQATT, CDR2 SNEGSKA, per germline (reference sequence). In DNA form, the CDR3 reads TGCAGTGCTTCCTACAGGGGTTCAGGGGAAGAGACCCAGTACTTC. It specifies CSASYRGSGEETQYF.

Only a few counts were recorded for this clonotype. The V call is TRBV9, the J call TRBJ2-7, with a tentative D call TRBD2 (7 bases). The CDR3 covers 15 residues. Germline V lookup: CDR1 SGDLS, CDR2 YYNGEE. The ends were cut back, 3 bases at V and 6 bases at J, with 19 bases in the middle. The CDR3 is CASSALLAGAGEQYF. The CDR3 nucleotides are TGTGCCAGCAGCGCCCTTTTGGCGGGGGCCGGCGAGCAGTACTTC. Combining the CDR3 with reference TRBV9 and TRBJ2-7 gives the whole variable domain DSGVTQTPKHLITATGQRVTLRCSPRSGDLSVYWYQQSLDQGLQFLIQYYNGEERAKGNILERFSAQQFPDLHSELNLSSLELGDSALYFCASSALLAGAGEQYFGPGTRLTVT.

The chain is built from TRBV7-2 and TRBJ2-7; 9 nucleotides agree with TRBD2. The CDR3 sequence is 16 residues long. V shed 5 bases and J 7 bases; nucleotides not matched to a gene: 15. Germline CDR1 is SGHTA and CDR2 is FQGNSA. In DNA, the CDR3 is TGTGCCAGCAGCGTTAGTTTAGCGGGAGTGCGGCAGGAGCAGTACTTC. This sequence encodes CASSVSLAGVRQEQYF.

The chain couples TRBV18 to TRBJ2-3; TRBD2 matches 9 bases. Germline V gene data show CDR1 as KGHSH and CDR2 as LQKENI. The CDR3 is 15 amino acids. Losses at the gene ends were 4 bases for V and 4 bases for J; bases not matched to a gene: 6. CDR3 DNA: TGTGCCAGCTCACTAGCGGGAGTAAGGGCAGATACGCAGTATTTT. This translates into CASSLAGVRADTQYF.